A single sample gave rise to the 8 T cell receptor beta chains below, sequenced in a study of shared clonotypes between healthy human individuals. Only in-frame clones appear in the TCRdb table, and some are missing; sequencing was by immunoSEQ multiplex PCR. The sample yields about a million clones, approximately 80% seen once. Sequences were obtained from memory CD4+ T cells from PBMCs. Documented subset: CD45RA-negative fraction. The source of these receptors is a man aged 18 to 29 in good health. Some clones in this sample may be carry-over from other donors' samples.

This clone was found many times. The chain has TRBV18 and TRBJ2-5; D is ambiguous. The length of the CDR3 is 12 residues. Per the germline V gene, CDR1 is KGHSH and CDR2 is LQKENI. V lost 4 bases and J 5 bases, leaving 8 bases between the germline ends. CDR3 sequence reads: CASSLDRETQYF. As DNA, the CDR3 is TGTGCCAGCTCACTAGACCGGGAGACCCAGTACTTC.

The V and J genes are TRBV9 and TRBJ1-3; D not resolved. Germline CDR1 SGDLS, CDR2 YYNGEE. This CDR3 is built from 12 residues. The ends were cut back, 6 bases at V and 5 bases at J, with 9 bases in the middle. CDR3 in DNA: TGTGCCAGCAACAGAAGACGAAACACCATATATTTT. Its translation: CASNRRRNTIYF.

This chain connects TRBV6-1 to TRBJ2-5, with D tentatively TRBD1 or TRBD2 (5 bases each). Germline loops: CDR1 MNHNS, CDR2 SASEGT. V lost 8 bases, J lost 5 bases, and 15 bases lay in between. The CDR3 is 13 amino acids. The CDR3 DNA sequence: TGTGCCAGCTCTCTTCGGGGCTGGGAGACCCAGTACTTC. This codes for CASSLRGWETQYF.

This clone turned up a few times. The chain employs TRBV10-3 and TRBJ1-2; 8 bases align to TRBD1. Germline assignment: CDR1 ENHRY and CDR2 SYGVKD. This CDR3 region has 14 residues. The V segment lost 4 bases and the J segment 6 bases; nucleotides outside the gene matches: 7. The DNA for the CDR3 is TGTGCCATCAGTGTGAACCGGGACAGGAATGGCTACACCTTC. Amino acid sequence: CAISVNRDRNGYTF.

The chain links TRBV9 to TRBJ2-5, with D perhaps matching TRBD1 (5 bases). The CDR3 contains 14 residues. V lost 3 bases and J lost 4, with 13 bases in between. Per the germline V gene, CDR1 is SGDLS and CDR2 is YYNGEE. The CDR3 sequence is CASSAPGSLETQYF. DNA of the CDR3: TGTGCCAGCAGCGCCCCAGGGTCACTAGAGACCCAGTACTTC.

The V call is TRBV6-6, the J call TRBJ2-7; perhaps TRBD2 as D (5 bases). Between the trimmed V and J ends, which lost 2 bases and 0 bases, there was a span of 8 bases. In germline, CDR1 is MNHNY, CDR2 SVGAGI (reference sequence). CDR3 size: 14 residues. CDR3 protein: CASSYTRTSYEQYF. The CDR3 nucleotides are TGTGCCAGCAGTTACACTAGAACCTCCTACGAGCAGTACTTC.

The CDR3 DNA is TGTGCCAGCAGGAACGGTCGGGGGAGCAATCAGCCCCAGCATTTT. This sequence encodes CASRNGRGSNQPQHF. The chain joins TRBV28 to TRBJ1-5, with TRBD1 as a possible D gene (5 bases). Germline values: CDR1 MDHEN, CDR2 SYDVKM. CDR3 length: 15 residues. V gave up 6 bases and J gave up 1 base, with 13 bases separating them.

The chain uses TRBV6-6 and TRBJ2-2; D gene uncertain. The V gene's germline CDR1 is MNHNY and CDR2 SVGAGI (reference sequence). CDR3 size: 11 residues. The V and J ends lost 3 bases and 8 bases respectively, with 4 bases between them. The CDR3 spells CASSYRGELFF. CDR3 DNA sequence: TGTGCCAGCAGTTATCGAGGGGAGCTGTTTTTT.